Detailed here is one T cell receptor beta chain. Its antigen is not identified. Use of 60 Vbeta and 13 Jbeta primers characterized the PCR. Only in-frame clones appear in the TCRdb table, and some are missing; sequencing was by immunoSEQ multiplex PCR. The sample carries under 200,000 clones, about 86% recorded once. CDR3 length: 11 amino acids. Germline V gene lookup returns CDR1 MDHEN and CDR2 SYDVKM. The ends lost 7 bases at V and 16 bases at J; junction bases unmatched: 10. The data derive from a study of cytomegalovirus exposure and HLA in healthy donors. The study, taken as a whole, reports: Later analysis showed most CMV-associated TCR beta chains appearing HLA-restricted. Follow-up analysis later connected one missense variant in DCLRE1C with trimming of TCR beta V- and J-genes.

The donors comprised healthy bone marrow donors. The sequence came from a man aged 35 to 55 in good health and CMV-seropositive. The sequenced sample was PBMCs. This chain connects TRBV28 to TRBJ2-1; 7 positions agree with TRBD2. The CDR3 DNA follows: TGTGCCAGCATAGCCGGGAGGTCTATCTTCTTC. This encodes CASIAGRSIFF.